This is a list of T cell receptor beta chains from one sample in a study of blood T cell repertoires in COVID-19. Only in-frame clones appear in the TCRdb table, and some are missing; sequencing was by immunoSEQ multiplex PCR. The repertoire holds about 170,000 clones, 83% seen once, with around 2.1% in the top ten. Sequencing was performed on peripheral blood. These receptor sequences come from a woman of 80 years or more with acute or convalescent COVID-19. CDR3s include the opening cysteine and the closing phenylalanine or tryptophan. Fields, in order: J gene, D gene, CDR3 length, clone size, V gene, CDR3 DNA, CDR3 protein. The D gene is left open where the match is weak. The size entry is marked missing in some rows and otherwise reads once, few, many or a size class.

TRBJ2-5 TRBD1 15 NA TRBV4-2 TGTGCCAGCAGCCGTTTTTCGGACAGGGAAGAGACCCAGTACTTC CASSRFSDREETQYF
TRBJ2-7 TRBD1 16 once TRBV7-2 TGTGCCAGCAGCTTAGTCGGGACAGGGATTTCCTACGAGCAGTACTTC CASSLVGTGISYEQYF
TRBJ1-2 NA 13 NA TRBV5-5 TGTGCCAGCAGCCAACAGGGAAACTATGGCTACACCTTC CASSQQGNYGYTF
TRBJ1-1 TRBD1 16 NA TRBV19 TGTGCCAGTAGTTCTGACAGGGGGCTCTTGAACACTGAAGCTTTCTTT CASSSDRGLLNTEAFF
TRBJ2-5 NA 15 NA TRBV7-9 TGTGCCAGCAGCCCAGGGTCAGGGGTGGGAGAGACCCAGTACTTC CASSPGSGVGETQYF
TRBJ1-1 NA 14 once TRBV18 TGTGCCAGCTCACTCAGGGATATGAACACTGAAGCTTTCTTT CASSLRDMNTEAFF
TRBJ1-4 NA 15 NA TRBV19 TGTGCCAGTAGTCGTAGTCGGGAACGGGGTGAAAAACTGTTTTTT CASSRSRERGEKLFF
TRBJ1-1 TRBD1 16 many TRBV6-5 TGTGCCAGCAGTTCCCCGGGACAGGGGGCGCATACTGAAGCTTTCTTT CASSSPGQGAHTEAFF
TRBJ1-2 NA 14 NA TRBV28 TGTGCCAGCAGCACACCAGGGGTTCCCTATGGCTACACCTTC CASSTPGVPYGYTF
TRBJ2-7 NA 13 NA TRBV7-6 TGTGCCAGCAGCTTAAATCAGGGGAACGAGCAGTACTTC CASSLNQGNEQYF
TRBJ1-5 TRBD1 19 NA TRBV5-8 TGTGCCAGCAGCCCGTTTTGGGACAGAGTGAAGAGGGGCAATCAGCCCCAGCATTTT CASSPFWDRVKRGNQPQHF
TRBJ2-7 TRBD1 15 NA TRBV27 TGTGCCAGCAGGCCCCTCGGGACAGCCCCCTACGAGCAGTACTTC CASRPLGTAPYEQYF
TRBJ1-1 TRBD1 16 once TRBV5-1 TGCGCCAGCAGCAGAACAGGGGGTTCCATGAACACTGAAGCTTTCTTT CASSRTGGSMNTEAFF
TRBJ1-2 NA 13 NA TRBV2 TGTGCCAGCAGTGTGAGGCAGGGGAATGGCTACACCTTC CASSVRQGNGYTF
TRBJ2-4 NA 15 NA TRBV30 TGTGCCTGGAGTGTAGAGTTCCAGGGGGGCGGCATTCAGTACTTC CAWSVEFQGGGIQYF
TRBJ2-5 NA 14 NA TRBV7-3 TGTGCCAGCAGCTTAACGGCTAGCGAAGAGACCCAGTACTTC CASSLTASEETQYF
TRBJ2-1 NA 15 NA TRBV30 TGTGCCTGGAGCTATGAGACAGGGACTTACAATGAGCAGTTCTTC CAWSYETGTYNEQFF
TRBJ1-5 NA 17 NA TRBV19 TGTGCCAGTAGTATTCAGGGGAGCCCTTATAGCAATCAGCCCCAGCATTTT CASSIQGSPYSNQPQHF
TRBJ1-6 TRBD1 17 NA TRBV3-1/TRBV3-2 TGTGCCAGCAGCCAAGATAGGGGACAGGCGCTTTACTCACCCCTCCACTTT CASSQDRGQALYSPLHF
TRBJ2-3 TRBD1 15 NA TRBV6-5 TGTGCCAGCAGTTACGGGACAGGGTACGCAGATACGCAGTATTTT CASSYGTGYADTQYF
TRBJ2-3 TRBD2 16 NA TRBV5-1 TGCGCCAGCAGCCGCGCCACAGCGGGAGGGGCAGATACGCAGTATTTT CASSRATAGGADTQYF
TRBJ1-4 NA 13 NA TRBV7-2 TGTGCCAGCAGCTTAGCGCGTGGTGAAAAACTGTTTTTT CASSLARGEKLFF
TRBJ2-7 TRBD1 14 NA TRBV11-2 TGTGCCAGCAGCCCCCGTCAGGGGGCATACGAGCAGTACTTC CASSPRQGAYEQYF
TRBJ2-5 TRBD1 14 NA TRBV7-9 TGTGCCAGCAGCGCCCGGGACAGGGCAGAGACCCAGTACTTC CASSARDRAETQYF
TRBJ1-1 TRBD1 14 NA TRBV9 TGTGCCAGCAATATTCAGGGGGCGAACACTGAAGCTTTCTTT CASNIQGANTEAFF
TRBJ2-7 TRBD2 15 NA TRBV19 TGTGCCAGTAGTACGGGACTAGCGGGGCCGTACGAGCAGTACTTC CASSTGLAGPYEQYF
TRBJ1-3 NA 17 NA TRBV7-8 TGTGCCAGCAGCCCCAAAAGGGGTCCCAGCTCTGGAAACACCATATATTTT CASSPKRGPSSGNTIYF
TRBJ1-4 TRBD1 14 NA TRBV9 TGTGCCAGCAGCGTTGGACAGGGTAATGAAAAACTGTTTTTT CASSVGQGNEKLFF
TRBJ2-3 NA 16 few TRBV4-2 TGTGCCAGCAGCCGTCCAAAAGAGGATCCAACAGATACGCAGTATTTT CASSRPKEDPTDTQYF
TRBJ2-2 TRBD1 14 NA TRBV11-3 TGTGCCAGCCGCCTGGGGACAGGACCCGGGGAGCTGTTTTTT CASRLGTGPGELFF
TRBJ2-3 NA 14 NA TRBV19 TGTGCCAGTAGACCGACTGGTAGCACAGATACGCAGTATTTT CASRPTGSTDTQYF
TRBJ2-3 NA 17 NA TRBV4-2 TGTGCCAGCAGCCGTACAGGGTCCGGGGGGAGCACAGATACGCAGTATTTT CASSRTGSGGSTDTQYF
TRBJ2-1 TRBD1 15 NA TRBV29-1 TGCAGCGCCGCGGGGGGGACAGGGGGATTGAATGAGCAGTTCTTC CSAAGGTGGLNEQFF
TRBJ2-7 TRBD1 14 once TRBV10-2 TGCGCCAGCAACCTACCGGGACAGGGCTACGAGCAGTACTTC CASNLPGQGYEQYF
TRBJ1-1 NA 17 few TRBV6-7 TGTGCCAGCAAAAAAACCACCCCCCCCACAGGGTCGGCTGAAGCTTTCTTT CASKKTTPPTGSAEAFF
TRBJ1-6 NA 16 NA TRBV6-5 TGTGCCAGCAGTTACTCTCCACAGGGACCTAATTCACCCCTCCACTTT CASSYSPQGPNSPLHF
TRBJ1-2 NA 14 NA TRBV15 TGTGCCACCAGCAGAGGAGGGATCTACTATGGCTACACCTTC CATSRGGIYYGYTF
TRBJ1-2 NA 15 NA TRBV3-1/TRBV3-2 TGTGCCAGCAGCCACCCCACTTCTCCTAACTATGGCTACACCTTC CASSHPTSPNYGYTF